This T cell receptor (beta chain) was profiled in a study of PD-L1 blockade in urothelial cancer. Whole-study context: Every 3 weeks, patients received intravenous atezolizumab 1,200 mg, beginning 2014. Each patient had 0 to 3 earlier chemotherapy regimens.

The table came from immunoSEQ multiplex PCR; TCRdb's copy has only in-frame clones and leaves some out. The sample has 90,000 to 100,000 clones; around 90% are singletons. Specified time point: pretreatment peripheral blood. Germline V gene sequence: CDR1 GTSNPN, CDR2 SVGIG (reference sequence). The length of the CDR3 is 13 residues. With V trimmed by 7 bases and J by 4 bases, 10 bases remained unmatched. This clone was found once. The V and J genes are TRBV30 and TRBJ2-7; 7 nucleotides line up with TRBD1. The receptor was derived from a man aged 55 to 70 with urothelial cancer. The sample here was PBMCs, taken around atezolizumab (anti-PD-L1) treatment. Here the CDR3 reads CASQTGKGYEQYF. CDR3 DNA: TGTGCCTCCCAGACAGGGAAGGGGTACGAGCAGTACTTC.